The 22 T cell receptor beta chains below were found in one sample sequenced in a study of T cell responses to AZD1222 COVID-19 vaccine. Sequencing was performed with immunoSEQ multiplex PCR; in TCRdb, only in-frame clones are kept and a portion is missing. The table lists more than 150,000 clones, 85% to 95% of them singletons. Here the sequenced sample was peripheral blood, taken on day 0 of AZD1222 vaccination. The receptors derive from an adult in good health.

The gene calls are TRBV18 and TRBJ2-5; 7 bases are shared with TRBD2. In germline, CDR1 is KGHSH, CDR2 LQKENI. The CDR3 consists of 17 residues. Germline trimming cut 3 bases from V and 2 bases from J; bases unmatched to any gene: 12. In DNA form, the CDR3 reads TGTGCCAGCTCACCTGGCGGGTCTAGCGGAACACAAGAGACCCAGTACTTC. Protein sequence: CASSPGGSSGTQETQYF.

The rearrangement links TRBV9 to TRBJ2-2; no clear D gene. This CDR3 has 12 amino acids. Germline V gene sequence: CDR1 SGDLS, CDR2 YYNGEE. Trimming left V 4 bases short and J 5 bases short, with 6 bases between. The CDR3 coding sequence is TGTGCCAGCAGCTCCCGAACCGGGGAGCTGTTTTTT. Protein sequence: CASSSRTGELFF.

CDR3 DNA: TGTGCCAGCAGCCCGGGGGGGACTCAATCGGGAGAGACCCAGTACTTC. Protein: CASSPGGTQSGETQYF. The genes are TRBV11-3 and TRBJ2-5, with 8 bases matching TRBD2. This CDR3 is built from 16 residues. After removal of 5 bases from V and 4 bases from J, the junction contained 12 bases not matched to a gene. The V gene's germline CDR1 is SGHNT and CDR2 YENEEA. The entire variable domain, with the rest obtained from reference TRBV11-3 and TRBJ2-5, is as follows: EAGVVQSPRYKIIEKKQPVAFWCNPISGHNTLYWYLQNLGQGPELLIRYENEEAVDDSQLPKDRFSAERLKGVDSTLKIQPAELGDSAVYLCASSPGGTQSGETQYFGPGTRLLVL.

The chain links TRBV2 to TRBJ2-6, with D uncertain. V dropped 6 bases and J dropped 2 bases, with 11 bases sitting between them. The germline CDR1 and CDR2 sequences are SNHLY and FYNNEI. This CDR3 has 15 residues. CDR3 loop: CASRGRTAGANVLTF. CDR3 bases: TGTGCCAGCAGGGGCCGGACGGCTGGGGCCAACGTCCTGACTTTC.

The chain joins TRBV27 to TRBJ1-2, with a possible D match to TRBD1 (6 bases). Trimming took 1 base from V and 3 from J, leaving 15 bases between them. Germline V lookup: CDR1 MNHEY, CDR2 SMNVEV (reference sequence). The CDR3 spans 16 residues. CDR3 DNA: TGTGCCAGCAGTTTATTTTTCGGGGGCGCGGACTATGGCTACACCTTC. As protein: CASSLFFGGADYGYTF.

The chain has TRBV6-1 and TRBJ2-7; D is unclear. This CDR3 is built from 12 residues. Germline CDR1 MNHNS, CDR2 SASEGT. V dropped 2 bases and J dropped 11 bases, with 13 bases sitting between them. The DNA for the CDR3 is TGTGCCAGCAGTGAACCTCTGCAGCCGAAGTACTTC. Translation gives CASSEPLQPKYF.

The CDR3 coding sequence is TGTGCCAGCAGCCAAGCCGACAGAGTCTCTATGGGCTACACCTTC. Amino acids: CASSQADRVSMGYTF. This chain uses TRBV3-1 (or the pseudogene TRBV3-2) with TRBJ1-2; TRBD1 might be the D (5 bases). CDR1 and CDR2 from the germline V gene are LGHDT and YNNKEL (reference sequence). Trimming pared 1 base from V and 8 bases from J, leaving 17 bases between. CDR3 length: 15 residues.

V gene TRBV11-2 combines with J gene TRBJ1-3; 9 bases align to TRBD1. Germline V gene lookup returns CDR1 SGHAT and CDR2 FQNNGV. The CDR3 has 17 residues. V shed 10 bases and J 0 bases; nucleotides not matched to a gene: 13. Written as DNA, the CDR3 is TGTGCCACCATCGCCGGGACAGGGACCTTCTCTGGAAACACCATATATTTT. It encodes CATIAGTGTFSGNTIYF.

The rearrangement links TRBV5-6 to TRBJ1-3; 9 bases are a match to TRBD1. This CDR3 has 16 residues. The ends lost 1 base at V and 8 bases at J; junction bases unmatched: 10. From germline, CDR1 is SGHDT and CDR2 YYEEEE. The CDR3 loop is CASSLPTMDRGDTIYF. The DNA of the CDR3 is TGTGCCAGCAGCTTGCCCACGATGGACAGGGGAGACACCATATATTTT.

V gene TRBV2 combines with J gene TRBJ2-2, with 7 bases aligning to TRBD1. The CDR3 has 14 residues. The V and J ends lost 7 bases and 2 bases, in that order; junction bases with no gene match: 4. Germline CDR1 and CDR2: SNHLY and FYNNEI. The CDR3 protein is CASTQGVNTGELFF. CDR3 sequence (DNA): TGTGCCAGCACCCAGGGGGTCAACACCGGGGAGCTGTTTTTT.

This clone was found once. V and J are TRBV7-9 and TRBJ1-4; a possible D gene is TRBD1 (6 bases). V shed 0 bases and J shed 7 bases, with 12 bases lying between them. Per the germline V gene, CDR1 is SEHNR and CDR2 is FQNEAQ (reference sequence). The CDR3 runs 15 residues. DNA of the CDR3: TGTGCCAGCAGCTTAGCGCGGACAGAGGGTGAAAAACTGTTTTTT. Translated: CASSLARTEGEKLFF.

The V and J genes are TRBV18 and TRBJ2-1; D gene uncertain. With 2 bases removed from V and 4 bases from J, the gap between germline ends came to 12 bases. In germline, CDR1 is KGHSH, CDR2 LQKENI. The CDR3 runs 15 residues. This CDR3 reads CASSPYHSGYNEQFF. CDR3 sequence (DNA): TGTGCCAGCTCACCATACCATAGTGGATACAATGAGCAGTTCTTC.

The V and J genes are TRBV3-1 (or the pseudogene TRBV3-2) and TRBJ1-6; 11 bases are a match to TRBD1. Unmatched junction bases numbered 11, after V lost 1 base and J lost 12 bases. This CDR3 has 17 residues. Germline V gives CDR1 LGHDT, CDR2 YNNKEL (reference sequence). The DNA of the CDR3 is TGTGCCAGCAGCCAAGTAGGGGGGACAGGGGGACGGGAACCCCTCCACTTT. This sequence encodes CASSQVGGTGGREPLHF.

The chain couples TRBV9 to TRBJ1-1; possible D gene TRBD1, 5 bases. The CDR3 runs to 14 residues. CDR1 and CDR2 (germline): SGDLS, YYNGEE. Trimming took 2 bases from V and 4 from J, leaving 12 bases between them. The CDR3 nucleotides are TGTGCCAGCAGCGTGGGACCCCAGGGCACTGAAGCTTTCTTT. Encoded protein: CASSVGPQGTEAFF.

The gene calls are TRBV7-8 and TRBJ2-1; 8 nucleotides align to TRBD2. The CDR3 covers 16 residues. The germline V gene has CDR1 SGHVS and CDR2 FQNEAQ. V lost 2 bases, J lost 2 bases, and 5 bases stayed unmatched. CDR3 region: CASSLLGLGPYNEQFF. CDR3 coding DNA: TGTGCCAGCAGCTTATTGGGACTAGGACCCTACAATGAGCAGTTCTTC.

The chain recombines TRBV5-1 with TRBJ2-6; a possible D gene is TRBD2 (6 bases). This CDR3 is 15 amino acids long. With 7 bases removed from V and 4 bases from J, the gap between germline ends came to 15 bases. Germline CDR1 SGHRS, CDR2 YFSETQ. This CDR3 reads CASAGSGGGANVLTF. The CDR3 region has the DNA TGCGCCAGCGCGGGATCCGGCGGCGGGGCCAACGTCCTGACTTTC.

This chain joins TRBV12-3 or TRBV12-4 and TRBJ1-3; D not resolved. Trimming removed 7 bases at V and 3 bases at J, with 7 bases between. The CDR3 is made up of 12 amino acids. The chain's CDR3 is CASTLGGNTIYF. In DNA, the CDR3 is TGTGCCAGCACCTTGGGTGGAAACACCATATATTTT.

The chain is built from TRBV5-6 and TRBJ2-1; D gene ambiguous. The CDR3 contains 13 residues. Trimming shortened V by 0 bases and J by 10 bases, and 11 bases separated the two germline ends. The V gene's germline CDR1 is SGHDT and CDR2 YYEEEE. The CDR3 bases are TGTGCCAGCAGCTTGGGTTGGGCGCGGGAGCAGTTCTTC. It encodes CASSLGWAREQFF.

CDR3 in DNA: TGTGCCAGCTCATCGGCAAGCAGGGGGCTGAACACTGAAGCTTTCTTT. Translated, it gives CASSSASRGLNTEAFF. V is TRBV18 and J is TRBJ1-1; TRBD1 agrees at 8 bases. The V segment lost 5 bases and the J segment 0 bases; nucleotides outside the gene matches: 8. The CDR3 totals 16 residues. Per germline, CDR1 KGHSH and CDR2 LQKENI.

The chain recombines TRBV2 with TRBJ2-5; 8 nucleotides align to TRBD2. The V gene's germline CDR1 is SNHLY and CDR2 FYNNEI. After removal of 4 bases from V and 5 bases from J, the junction contained 9 bases not matched to a gene. The CDR3 contains 15 residues. The CDR3 region has the DNA TGTGCCAGCAGTGGTCTGCGGGGGGCTTATGAGACCCAGTACTTC. Translation: CASSGLRGAYETQYF.

This clone was detected once. The chain uses TRBV7-2 and TRBJ1-2; D call uncertain. The germline CDR1 and CDR2 sequences are SGHTA and FQGNSA. Trimming took 2 bases from V and 8 from J, leaving 9 bases between them. The CDR3 length is 12 residues. For the CDR3, the DNA is TGTGCCAGCAGCTTACGGGCAGAGGGCTACACCTTC. This codes for CASSLRAEGYTF.

This chain links TRBV19 with TRBJ1-5; D may be TRBD1 (6 bases). Deletions cut 3 bases from V and 1 base from J, with 16 bases between. CDR1 and CDR2 (germline): LNHDA, SQIVND (reference sequence). This CDR3 has 17 amino acids. CDR3 in amino acids: CASSILAGGQSNQPQHF. In DNA, the CDR3 is TGTGCCAGTAGTATCTTGGCCGGGGGGCAAAGCAATCAGCCCCAGCATTTT. The variable domain in full, completed from reference TRBV19 and TRBJ1-5, reads DGGITQSPKYLFRKEGQNVTLSCEQNLNHDAMYWYRQDPGQGLRLIYYSQIVNDFQKGDIAEGYSVSREKKESFPLTVTSAQKNPTAFYLCASSILAGGQSNQPQHFGDGTRLSIL.